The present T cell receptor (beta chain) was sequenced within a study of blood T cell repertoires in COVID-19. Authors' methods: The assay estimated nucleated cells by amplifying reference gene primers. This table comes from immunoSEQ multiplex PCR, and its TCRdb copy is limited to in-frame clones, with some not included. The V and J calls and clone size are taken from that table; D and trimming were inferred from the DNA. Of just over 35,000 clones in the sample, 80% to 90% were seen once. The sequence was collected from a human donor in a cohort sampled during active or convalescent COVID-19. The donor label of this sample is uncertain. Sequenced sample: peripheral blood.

CDR3 DNA sequence: TGTGCCAGCAGTTACTCCTACAGGGGGCGGCAGCCCCAGCATTTT. Translation gives CASSYSYRGRQPQHF. This chain connects TRBV6-2 or TRBV6-3 to TRBJ1-5; 9 bases map to TRBD1. This CDR3 contains 15 residues. J was trimmed by 7 bases and V by 0 bases; bases with no gene match: 4. CDR1 and CDR2 (germline): MNHEY, SVGEGT.